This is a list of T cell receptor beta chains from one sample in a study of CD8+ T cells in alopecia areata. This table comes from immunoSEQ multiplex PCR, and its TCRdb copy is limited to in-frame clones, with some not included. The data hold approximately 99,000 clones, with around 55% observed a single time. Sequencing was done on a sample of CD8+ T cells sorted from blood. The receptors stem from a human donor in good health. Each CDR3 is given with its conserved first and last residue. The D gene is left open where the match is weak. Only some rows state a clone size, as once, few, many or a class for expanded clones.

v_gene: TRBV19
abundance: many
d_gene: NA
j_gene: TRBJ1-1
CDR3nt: TGTGCCAGTAGTATGGTGGGGGACGGCGACACTGAAGCTTTCTTT
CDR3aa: CASSMVGDGDTEAFF

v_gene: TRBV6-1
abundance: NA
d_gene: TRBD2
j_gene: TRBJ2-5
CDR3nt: TGTGCCATCCCAGCGTCGGGGGGGGATCAAGAGACCCAGTACTTC
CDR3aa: CAIPASGGDQETQYF

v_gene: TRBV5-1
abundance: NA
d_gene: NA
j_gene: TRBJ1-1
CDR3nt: TGCGCCAGCAGCTGGGGCCAAAACACTGAAGCTTTCTTT
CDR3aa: CASSWGQNTEAFF

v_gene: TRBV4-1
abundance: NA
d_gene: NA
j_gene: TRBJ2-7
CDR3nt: TGCGCCAGCAGCCAAGCGGAGGGTCTCTACGAGCAGTACTTC
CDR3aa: CASSQAEGLYEQYF

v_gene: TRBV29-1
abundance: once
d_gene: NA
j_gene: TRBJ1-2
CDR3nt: TGCAGCGTTGTTCTCCCTGGGAGCTATGGCTACACCTTC
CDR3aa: CSVVLPGSYGYTF

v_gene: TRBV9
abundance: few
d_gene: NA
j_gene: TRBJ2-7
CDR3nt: TGTGCCAGCAGCCCAGCCCCCGGGACCCATCCGCAGTACTTC
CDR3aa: CASSPAPGTHPQYF

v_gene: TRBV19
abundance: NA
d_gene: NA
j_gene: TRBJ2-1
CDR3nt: TGTGCCAGTAGTATAGGCAGGGACTACAATGAGCAGTTCTTC
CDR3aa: CASSIGRDYNEQFF

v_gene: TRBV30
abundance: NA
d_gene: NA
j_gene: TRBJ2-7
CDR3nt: TGTGCCTGGATTCCCGACCACAGTCCCTACGAGCAGTACTTC
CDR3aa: CAWIPDHSPYEQYF

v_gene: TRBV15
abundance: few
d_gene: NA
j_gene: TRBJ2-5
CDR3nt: TGTGCCACCAGCCCACTGAGACCCCACGTCCAAGAGACCCAGTACTTC
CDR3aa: CATSPLRPHVQETQYF

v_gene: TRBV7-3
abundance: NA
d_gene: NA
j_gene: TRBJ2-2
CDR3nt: TGTGCCAGCAGCTCTACAGGGATCAGCGGGGAGCTGTTTTTT
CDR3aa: CASSSTGISGELFF

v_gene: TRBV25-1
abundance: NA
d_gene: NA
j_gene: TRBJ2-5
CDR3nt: TGTGCCAGCAGTTCGGGACACTTCCAAGAGACCCAGTACTTC
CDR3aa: CASSSGHFQETQYF

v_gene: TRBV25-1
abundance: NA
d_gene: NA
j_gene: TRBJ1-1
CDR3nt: TGTGCCAGCAGTGAGGCTAAGGGGAACACTGAAGCTTTCTTT
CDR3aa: CASSEAKGNTEAFF

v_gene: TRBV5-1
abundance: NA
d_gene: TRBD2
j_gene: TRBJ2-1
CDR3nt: TGCGCCAGCAGCTCCCCACCGGGACTAGCGGGGGGTAATCACAATGAGCAGTTCTTC
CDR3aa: CASSSPPGLAGGNHNEQFF

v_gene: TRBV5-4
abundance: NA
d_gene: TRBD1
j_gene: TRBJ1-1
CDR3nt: TGTGCCAGCAGCACGGACAGGGGGCTGAACACTGAAGCTTTCTTT
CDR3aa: CASSTDRGLNTEAFF

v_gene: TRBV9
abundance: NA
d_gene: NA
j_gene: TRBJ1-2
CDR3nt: TGTGCCAGCAGCCCGGCGTTGGACTTGGACTATGGCTACACCTTC
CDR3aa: CASSPALDLDYGYTF

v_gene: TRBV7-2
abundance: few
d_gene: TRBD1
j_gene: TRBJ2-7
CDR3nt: TGTGCCAGCAGCTACCCGGGACAGGGGTCCTACGAGCAGTACTTC
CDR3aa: CASSYPGQGSYEQYF

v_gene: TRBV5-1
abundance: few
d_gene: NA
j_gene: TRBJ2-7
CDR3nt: TGCGCCAGCAGCTTGGAAGGGGGGTACGAGCAGTACTTC
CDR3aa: CASSLEGGYEQYF

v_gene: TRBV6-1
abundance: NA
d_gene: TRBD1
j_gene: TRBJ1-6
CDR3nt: TGTGCCAGCAGTCTACAGGGGGAAAATTCACCCCTCCACTTT
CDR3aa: CASSLQGENSPLHF

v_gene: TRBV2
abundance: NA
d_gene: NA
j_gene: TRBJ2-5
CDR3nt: TGTGCCAGCAGTGAGTCGACTAACGGGAGAGTGGCCCAGTACTTC
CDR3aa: CASSESTNGRVAQYF

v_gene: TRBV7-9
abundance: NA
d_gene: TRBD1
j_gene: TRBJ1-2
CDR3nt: TGTGCCAGCAGTGGCCGGGACAGGGACTATGGCTACACCTTC
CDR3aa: CASSGRDRDYGYTF

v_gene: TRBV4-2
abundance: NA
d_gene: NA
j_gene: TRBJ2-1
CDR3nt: TGTGCCAGCAGATACCACGTCGGGACCTCTGGGAATGAGCAGTTCTTC
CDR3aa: CASRYHVGTSGNEQFF

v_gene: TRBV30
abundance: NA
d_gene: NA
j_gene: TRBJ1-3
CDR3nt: TGTGCCTGGAGTGAGTGGGGGTCCGACGGAAACACCATATATTTT
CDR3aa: CAWSEWGSDGNTIYF

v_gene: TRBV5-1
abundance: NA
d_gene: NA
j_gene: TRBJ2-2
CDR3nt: TGCGCCAGCAGCTTGGCCACACAGTTCCCCGGGGAGCTGTTTTTT
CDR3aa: CASSLATQFPGELFF

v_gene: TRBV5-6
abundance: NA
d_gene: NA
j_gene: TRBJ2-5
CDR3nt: TGTGCCAGCAGCCCATCAGGGGCCCCCCAAGAGACCCAGTACTTC
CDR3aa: CASSPSGAPQETQYF

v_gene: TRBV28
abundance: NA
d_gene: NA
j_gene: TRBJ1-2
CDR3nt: TGTGCCAGCAGTACGACAGAGCGGGGTGGCTACACCTTC
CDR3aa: CASSTTERGGYTF

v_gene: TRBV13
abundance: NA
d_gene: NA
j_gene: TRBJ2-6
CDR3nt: TGTGCCAGCAGCTTAAACAGTGGGCCCTCCAACGTCCTGACTTTC
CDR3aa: CASSLNSGPSNVLTF

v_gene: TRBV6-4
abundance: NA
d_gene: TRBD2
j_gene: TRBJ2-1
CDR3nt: TGTGCCAGCAGTGAAGCGCGGGGGGGCCACAATGAGCAGTTCTTC
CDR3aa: CASSEARGGHNEQFF

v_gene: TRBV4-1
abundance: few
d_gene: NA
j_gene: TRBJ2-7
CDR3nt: TGCGCCAGCAGCCCCCTCGCGGGTACCTACGAGCAGTACTTC
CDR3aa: CASSPLAGTYEQYF

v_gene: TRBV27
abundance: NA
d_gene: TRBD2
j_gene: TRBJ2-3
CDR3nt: TGTGCCAGCAGTCTTCTACTAGCGGGGGTAGGCACAGATACGCAGTATTTT
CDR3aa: CASSLLLAGVGTDTQYF

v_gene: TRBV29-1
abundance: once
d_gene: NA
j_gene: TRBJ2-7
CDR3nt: TGCAGCGTTGAAGATCTTGAGGGCTACGAGCAGTACTTC
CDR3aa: CSVEDLEGYEQYF

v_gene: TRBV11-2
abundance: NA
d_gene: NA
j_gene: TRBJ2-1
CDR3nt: TGTGCCAGCAGCTTAACGGGCCCGGACAATGAGCAGTTCTTC
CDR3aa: CASSLTGPDNEQFF

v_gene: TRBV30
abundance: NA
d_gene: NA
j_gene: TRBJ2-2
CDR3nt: TGTGCCTGGAGTGGGTGGACTGACGAGGGGCTGTTTTTT
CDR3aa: CAWSGWTDEGLFF

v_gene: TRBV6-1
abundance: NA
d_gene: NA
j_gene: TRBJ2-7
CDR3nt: TGTGCCAGCAGTGAAGCGCAGGCAGCTCCCTACGAGCAGTACTTC
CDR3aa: CASSEAQAAPYEQYF

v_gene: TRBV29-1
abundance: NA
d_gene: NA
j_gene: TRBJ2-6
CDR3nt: TGCAGCGTTGAAGAGGGTCCAGGGTCTTTCTCTGGGGCCAACGTCCTGACTTTC
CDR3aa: CSVEEGPGSFSGANVLTF

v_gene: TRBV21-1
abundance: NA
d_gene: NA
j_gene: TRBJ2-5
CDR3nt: TGTGCCAGCAGCAAAGAAGGCTGGGCTCGGACCCAGTACTTC
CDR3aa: CASSKEGWARTQYF

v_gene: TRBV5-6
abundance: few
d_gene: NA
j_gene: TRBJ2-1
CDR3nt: TGTGCCAGCAGCTTGGGGTACCACTACAATGAGCAGTTCTTC
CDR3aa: CASSLGYHYNEQFF

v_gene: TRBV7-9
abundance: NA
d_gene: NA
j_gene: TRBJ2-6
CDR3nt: TGTGCCAGCAGCCCGACGGAAAACTCTGGGGCCAACGTCCTGACTTTC
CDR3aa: CASSPTENSGANVLTF

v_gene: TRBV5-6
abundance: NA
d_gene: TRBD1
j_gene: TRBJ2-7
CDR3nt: TGTGCCAGCAGCTGGGGGACAGGCTACGAGCAGTACTTC
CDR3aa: CASSWGTGYEQYF

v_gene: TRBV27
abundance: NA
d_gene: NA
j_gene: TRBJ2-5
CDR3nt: TGTGCCAGCAGTTTAGGCGCTAACCTAGGTGGAGAGACCCAGTACTTC
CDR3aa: CASSLGANLGGETQYF

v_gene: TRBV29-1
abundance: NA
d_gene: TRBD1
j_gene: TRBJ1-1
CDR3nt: TGCAGCGCTGAGACAGGGGGCACTGAAGCTTTCTTT
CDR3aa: CSAETGGTEAFF

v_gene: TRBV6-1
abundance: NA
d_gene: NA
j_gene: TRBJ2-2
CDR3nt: TGTGCCAGCAGTGAAGTATGGGGGACAACCGGGGAGCTGTTTTTT
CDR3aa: CASSEVWGTTGELFF

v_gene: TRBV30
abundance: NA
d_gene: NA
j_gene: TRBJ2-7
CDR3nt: TGTGCCTGGAGAGCCACCGGGACGGCCTACGAGCAGTACTTC
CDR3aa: CAWRATGTAYEQYF

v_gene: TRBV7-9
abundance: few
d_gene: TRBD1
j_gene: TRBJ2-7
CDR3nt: TGTGCCAGCAGCTCCCTCTCTTCCCGGGACAGGGGTGCCTACGAGCAGTACTTC
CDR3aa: CASSSLSSRDRGAYEQYF

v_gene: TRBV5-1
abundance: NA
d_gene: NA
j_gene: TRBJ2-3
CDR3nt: TGCGCCAGCAGCTTGGACCTGGGTAGGGGCACAGATACGCAGTATTTT
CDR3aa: CASSLDLGRGTDTQYF